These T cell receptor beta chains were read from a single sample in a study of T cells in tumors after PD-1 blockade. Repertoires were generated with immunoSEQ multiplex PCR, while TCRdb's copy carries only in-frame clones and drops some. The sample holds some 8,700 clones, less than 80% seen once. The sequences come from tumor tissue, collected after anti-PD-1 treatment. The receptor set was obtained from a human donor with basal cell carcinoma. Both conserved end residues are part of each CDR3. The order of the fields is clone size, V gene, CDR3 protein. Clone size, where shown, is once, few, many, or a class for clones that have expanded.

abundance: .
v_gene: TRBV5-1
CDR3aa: CASSLQATNEKLFF

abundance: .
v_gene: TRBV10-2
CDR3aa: CASSDGFSPLHF

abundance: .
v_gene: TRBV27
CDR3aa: CASSLQGLLTEAFF

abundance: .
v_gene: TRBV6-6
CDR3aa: CASSGQGGSEQYF

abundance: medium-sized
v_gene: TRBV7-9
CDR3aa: CASSFETKQDVLTF

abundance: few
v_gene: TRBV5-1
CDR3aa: CASSLGQGEGKGTYEQYF

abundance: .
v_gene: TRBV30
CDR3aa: CAWSSRQLLPGELFF

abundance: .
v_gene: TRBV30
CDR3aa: CAWSGTANQPQHF

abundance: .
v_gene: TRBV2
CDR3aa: CASSYSYEQYF

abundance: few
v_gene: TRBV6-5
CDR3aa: CASSPRGNQPQHF

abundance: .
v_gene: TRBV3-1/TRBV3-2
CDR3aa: CASSQGGTFSETQYF

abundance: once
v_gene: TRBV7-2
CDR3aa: CASSSGLAGGKVQYF

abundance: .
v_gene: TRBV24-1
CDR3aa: CATKGGQGAFTDTQYF

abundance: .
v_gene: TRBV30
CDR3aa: CAWVQTGRDSPLHF

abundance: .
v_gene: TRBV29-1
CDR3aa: CSVGASNYGYTF

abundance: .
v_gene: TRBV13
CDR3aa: CASSLHRGTMNTEAFF

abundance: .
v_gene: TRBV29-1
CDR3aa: CSVGEGPNYGYTF

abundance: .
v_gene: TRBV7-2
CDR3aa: CASSLAVGVGYGYTF

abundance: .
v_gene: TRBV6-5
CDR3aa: CASSYDTGVGNTIYF

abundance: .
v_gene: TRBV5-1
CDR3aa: CASSSGTVEAFF

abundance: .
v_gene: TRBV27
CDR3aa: CASKAGGDSSYEQYF

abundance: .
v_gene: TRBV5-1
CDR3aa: CASHPGNSNNEQFF

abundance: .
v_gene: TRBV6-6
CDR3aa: CASSSPGVNQPQHF